Here is one T cell receptor (beta chain) with its context. The CDR3 loop spans 15 amino acids. Trimming stripped 1 base from V and 3 bases from J, with 13 bases between. The germline CDR1 and CDR2 sequences are SGHTA and FQGNSA. These data come from a study of control samples from healthy donors and cancer patients. Assay used: immunoSEQ multiplex PCR; TCRdb lists only in-frame clones, some missing. The table records around 5,100 clones, approximately 85% of them present only once. The TCR was taken from a female donor with lung cancer. The chain uses TRBV7-2 and TRBJ2-7; a possible D gene is TRBD2 (6 bases). Sequencing was carried out using formalin-fixed, paraffin-embedded tissue. In nucleotides, the CDR3 is TGTGCCAGCAGCTTAGTGACGGGAGAAGGCTACGAGCAGTACTTC. Amino acids: CASSLVTGEGYEQYF.